Detailed here is one T cell receptor (beta chain). Antigen unknown. This sample was included in a study of cytomegalovirus exposure and HLA in healthy donors. Primers for the PCR totalled 60 Vbeta and 13 Jbeta. This table comes from immunoSEQ multiplex PCR, and its TCRdb copy is limited to in-frame clones, with some not included. This sample yields about 88,000 clones, of which 85% to 90% are seen a single time; about 2.5% belongs to the top ten. The V segment lost 6 bases and the J segment 6 bases; nucleotides outside the gene matches: 12. This CDR3 is built from 16 residues. Germline V gives CDR1 MNHEY, CDR2 SMNVEV (reference sequence). Findings and limits, study-wide: TCR sequences were mostly rare, though some public TCRs occurred in many donors. Sequencing artifact likely explains a cluster of highly shared sequence variants. The later analysis indicated that the majority of CMV-associated TCR beta chains appeared HLA-restricted. High sensitivity and specificity were reportedly achieved when the classifier diagnosed cytomegalovirus status.

Input material: PBMCs. V gene TRBV27 combines with J gene TRBJ2-3; TRBD2 matches 10 bases. The clonotype originates from a man aged 18 to 29 in good health and CMV-seronegative. The CDR3 sequence: CASRALAGDIRDTQYF. The CDR3 bases are TGTGCCAGCAGGGCTCTAGCGGGAGACATTAGGGATACGCAGTATTTT.